This T cell receptor beta chain stems from a study of blood T cell repertoires in COVID-19. Trimming took 9 bases from V and 1 from J; bases not matched to a gene: 1. CDR3 length equals 12 residues. Germline loops: CDR1 MNHEY, CDR2 SMNVEV (reference sequence). The table came from immunoSEQ multiplex PCR; TCRdb's copy has only in-frame clones and leaves some out. The sample contains about 250,000 clones, approximately 84% of which appear only once. V is TRBV27 and J is TRBJ2-3, with 7 bases fitting TRBD2. The TCR comes from a man between 18 and 29 years old who had recovered from COVID-19. The sample consisted of PBMCs or T cells enriched from blood (not recorded which). CDR3 DNA sequence: TGTGCCAGTGGGGGGGGCACAGATACGCAGTATTTT. This gives the protein CASGGGTDTQYF.